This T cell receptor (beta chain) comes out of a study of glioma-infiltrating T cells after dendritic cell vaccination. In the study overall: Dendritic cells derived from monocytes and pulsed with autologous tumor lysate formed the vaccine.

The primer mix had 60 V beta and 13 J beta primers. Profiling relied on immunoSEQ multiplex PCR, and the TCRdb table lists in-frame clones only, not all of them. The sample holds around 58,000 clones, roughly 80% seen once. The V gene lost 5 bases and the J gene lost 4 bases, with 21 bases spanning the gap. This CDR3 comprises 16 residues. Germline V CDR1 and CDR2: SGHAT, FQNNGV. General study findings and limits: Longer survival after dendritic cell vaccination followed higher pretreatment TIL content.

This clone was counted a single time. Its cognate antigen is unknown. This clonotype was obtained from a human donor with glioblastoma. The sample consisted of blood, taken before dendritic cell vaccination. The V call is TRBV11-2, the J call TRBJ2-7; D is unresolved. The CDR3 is CASSPSFSRFLYEQYF. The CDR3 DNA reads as TGTGCCAGCAGCCCGTCTTTTTCCCGGTTCCTTTACGAGCAGTACTTC.